These T cell receptor beta chains were read from a single sample in a study of shared clonotypes between healthy human individuals. The data were produced by immunoSEQ multiplex PCR, yet TCRdb's version contains in-frame clones alone and is incomplete. The sample yields approximately 2.5 million clones, around 94% seen once. Sequencing was performed on naive CD4+ T cells sorted from blood. These receptor sequences come from a man younger than 35 in good health. CDR3s include the opening cysteine and the closing phenylalanine or tryptophan. The D gene is left open where the match is weak. Clone size is given for some rows only: seen once, a few or many times, or a class if the clone is expanded.

clone size,D gene,V gene,J gene,CDR3 protein,CDR3 DNA
NA,TRBD2,TRBV7-9,TRBJ2-7,CASSFGTTYEQYF,TGTGCCAGCAGCTTTGGGACTACCTACGAGCAGTACTTC
NA,NA,TRBV18,TRBJ1-3,CASSQGGLTGNTIYF,TGTGCCAGCTCACAAGGCGGGCTGACTGGAAACACCATATATTTT
NA,TRBD2,TRBV4-1,TRBJ2-5,CASSQEYFSLLAEQETQYF,TGCGCCAGCAGCCAAGAATACTTCTCATTACTAGCGGAACAAGAGACCCAGTACTTC
NA,TRBD2,TRBV5-4,TRBJ2-3,CASSLRLAGSTDTQYF,TGTGCCAGCAGCTTGAGGCTAGCGGGGAGCACAGATACGCAGTATTTT
NA,NA,TRBV2,TRBJ2-7,CASSVDLGAGEQYF,TGTGCCAGCAGTGTCGACCTGGGGGCGGGTGAGCAGTACTTC
once,TRBD2,TRBV7-2,TRBJ2-5,CASSLVAGGSQETQYF,TGTGCCAGCAGCTTAGTGGCGGGAGGCTCACAAGAGACCCAGTACTTC
few,NA,TRBV5-6,TRBJ2-5,CASSLEETQYF,TGTGCCAGCAGCTTGGAGGAGACCCAGTACTTC
NA,NA,TRBV30,TRBJ2-2,CAWSSLGELFF,TGTGCCTGGAGTTCCCTCGGGGAGCTGTTTTTT
NA,TRBD2,TRBV27,TRBJ2-7,CASSLGSGGAREQYF,TGTGCCAGCAGTTTGGGTAGCGGGGGGGCAAGGGAGCAGTACTTC
NA,NA,TRBV6-6,TRBJ2-7,CASSYSPGLYEQYF,TGTGCCAGCAGTTACTCTCCCGGTCTCTACGAGCAGTACTTC
NA,NA,TRBV4-1,TRBJ2-7,CASSPPRPPSEQYF,TGCGCCAGCAGCCCCCCCAGGCCTCCTTCAGAGCAGTACTTC
NA,NA,TRBV28,TRBJ1-5,CASSLVWQPQHF,TGTGCCAGCAGTTTGGTTTGGCAGCCCCAGCATTTT
NA,TRBD2,TRBV11-2,TRBJ2-3,CASSFSTSGTRADTQYF,TGTGCCAGCAGCTTTAGTACTAGCGGGACTAGGGCAGATACGCAGTATTTT
NA,NA,TRBV11-2,TRBJ1-6,CASNLFGGPAPLHF,TGTGCCAGCAACTTGTTCGGGGGCCCGGCACCCCTCCACTTT
once,TRBD2,TRBV5-1,TRBJ2-7,CASSRGGQEFYEQYF,TGCGCCAGCAGCCGGGGGGGTCAGGAGTTCTACGAGCAGTACTTC
NA,TRBD1,TRBV5-1,TRBJ2-3,CASSLGDRGATDTQYF,TGCGCCAGCAGCTTGGGGGACAGGGGAGCCACAGATACGCAGTATTTT
NA,TRBD1,TRBV2,TRBJ2-5,CASSVLGQVQETQYF,TGTGCCAGCAGTGTCCTGGGACAGGTCCAAGAGACCCAGTACTTC
NA,NA,TRBV30,TRBJ1-1,CAWSATVNTEAFF,TGTGCCTGGAGTGCAACGGTGAACACTGAAGCTTTCTTT
few,TRBD1,TRBV25-1,TRBJ1-6,CASSEYAGTGASRPPLHF,TGTGCCAGCAGTGAATATGCCGGGACAGGGGCCTCGCGGCCACCCCTCCACTTT
NA,TRBD1,TRBV6-5,TRBJ1-2,CASSPQGTGGYGYTF,TGTGCCAGCAGTCCCCAAGGGACAGGGGGCTATGGCTACACCTTC
NA,TRBD2,TRBV29-1,TRBJ2-7,CSVEGQRGPSYEQYF,TGCAGCGTTGAAGGCCAGCGGGGTCCCTCCTACGAGCAGTACTTC
NA,TRBD1,TRBV19,TRBJ1-1,CASSIEGTGLGTEAFF,TGTGCCAGTAGTATAGAGGGGACAGGGCTAGGGACTGAAGCTTTCTTT
NA,NA,TRBV21-1,TRBJ2-5,CATRGAGTEETQYF,TGTGCCACACGGGGGGCGGGCACCGAAGAGACCCAGTACTTC
NA,NA,TRBV10-3,TRBJ1-1,CAISEDRLFSNTEAFF,TGTGCCATCAGTGAAGACAGGTTATTCTCTAACACTGAAGCTTTCTTT
NA,NA,TRBV25-1,TRBJ1-2,CASSESGGYTF,TGTGCCAGCAGTGAATCGGGTGGCTACACCTTC
once,NA,TRBV6-6,TRBJ2-3,CASNPRLADTQYF,TGTGCCAGCAACCCACGACTGGCAGATACGCAGTATTTT
NA,NA,TRBV7-9,TRBJ2-7,CASSDRDGVYYEQYF,TGTGCCAGCAGCGATAGGGACGGGGTCTACTACGAGCAGTACTTC
NA,TRBD1,TRBV5-1,TRBJ2-4,CASSLQGVENIQYF,TGCGCCAGCAGCTTGCAGGGGGTGGAAAACATTCAGTACTTC